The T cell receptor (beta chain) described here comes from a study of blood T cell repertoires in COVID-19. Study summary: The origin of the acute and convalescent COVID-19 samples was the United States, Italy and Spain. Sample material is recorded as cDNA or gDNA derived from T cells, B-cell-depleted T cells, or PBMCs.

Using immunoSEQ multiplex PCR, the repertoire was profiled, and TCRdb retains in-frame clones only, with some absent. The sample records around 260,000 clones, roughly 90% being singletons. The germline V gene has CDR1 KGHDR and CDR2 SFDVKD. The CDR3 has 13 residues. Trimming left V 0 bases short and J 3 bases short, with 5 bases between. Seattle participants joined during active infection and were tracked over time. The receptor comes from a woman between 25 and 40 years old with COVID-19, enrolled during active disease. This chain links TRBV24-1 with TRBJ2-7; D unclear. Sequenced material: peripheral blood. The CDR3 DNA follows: TGTGCCACCAGTGATTTGCAGAACTACGAGCAGTACTTC. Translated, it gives CATSDLQNYEQYF.